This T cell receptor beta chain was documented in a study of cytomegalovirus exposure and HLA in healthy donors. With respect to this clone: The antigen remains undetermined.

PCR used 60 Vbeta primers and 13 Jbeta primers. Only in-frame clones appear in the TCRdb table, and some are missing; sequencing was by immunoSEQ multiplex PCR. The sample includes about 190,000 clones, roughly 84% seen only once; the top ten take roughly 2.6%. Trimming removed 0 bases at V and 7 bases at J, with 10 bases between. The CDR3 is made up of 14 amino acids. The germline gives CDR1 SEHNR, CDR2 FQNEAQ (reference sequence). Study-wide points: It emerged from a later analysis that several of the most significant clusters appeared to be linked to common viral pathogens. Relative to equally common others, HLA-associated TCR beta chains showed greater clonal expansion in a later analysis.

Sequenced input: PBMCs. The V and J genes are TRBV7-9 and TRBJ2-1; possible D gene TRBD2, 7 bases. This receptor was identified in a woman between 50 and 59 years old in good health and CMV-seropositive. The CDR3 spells CASSLAGGRNEQFF. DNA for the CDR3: TGTGCCAGCAGCTTAGCGGGGGGGCGAAATGAGCAGTTCTTC.